This T cell receptor beta chain originates from a study of T cells after yellow fever vaccination. The sample holds many counts of this clonotype. One entry per CDR3 protein, called by TCRdb with MiXCR from the 5' RACE reads. The profile shows about 75,000 distinct CDR3 sequences, more than 5.5% of them singletons. The CDR3 loop spans 14 amino acids. The germline V gene encodes CDR1 MNHNS and CDR2 SASEGT. Trimming took 5 bases from V and 5 from J, leaving 15 bases between them. The clonotype was recovered from a young man who received the YFV17D yellow fever vaccine. The chain uses TRBV6-1 and TRBJ1-1; no firm D call. Sequences were derived from CD8+ T cells sorted from PBMCs, sampled 10 days after the first yellow fever vaccination. CDR3 amino acids: CASSKIGGVTEAFF. CDR3 sequence (DNA): TGTGCCAGCAGTAAAATCGGTGGGGTGACTGAAGCTTTCTTT.